This T cell receptor (beta chain) was recorded in a study of Ad26.COV2.S vaccination and SARS-CoV-2 variants. Study-wide context: Administration of Ad26.COV2.S was intramuscular, either once or twice 56 days apart. Findings and limits, study-wide: Placebo recipients trailed vaccine recipients in spike-specific TCR breadth.

Clones were sequenced by immunoSEQ multiplex PCR, and TCRdb holds only the in-frame ones, with some missing. The sample has about 350,000 clones, less than 90% seen once; the top ten hold approximately 5.9%. A note on this clone: Its antigen is not known.

Treatment denoted: about 20 received Ad26.COV2.S at low or high dose, single or two shots; several received placebo; per-sample allocation not given. All samples were drawn on day 63, counting from the first vaccine or placebo injection. The CDR3 runs to 11 residues. Trimming shortened V by 2 bases and J by 6 bases, and 5 bases separated the two germline ends. CDR1 is DFQATT, CDR2 SNEGSKA, per germline (reference sequence). This sample comprised peripheral blood, obtained in a trial of Ad26.COV2.S vaccine versus placebo. The sequence came from a person between 18 and 65 years old who received the Ad26.COV2.S COVID-19 vaccine or a placebo. The rearrangement links TRBV20-1 to TRBJ1-5; D is ambiguous. The CDR3 DNA is TGCAGTGCTAGATTTGGTCAGCCCCAGCATTTT. As protein: CSARFGQPQHF.